The 6 T cell receptor beta chains presented below share a single source sample, sequenced in a study of graft-versus-host responses after intestinal transplantation. Sequencing used immunoSEQ multiplex PCR; TCRdb keeps in-frame clones, though not all of them. The sample holds about 19,000 clones, about 38% seen once. The starting material was alloreactive CD4+ T cells from a mixed lymphocyte reaction culture, obtained before intestinal transplant. Indicated subset: CFSE-low proliferating T cells sorted from roughly 6-day pre-transplant mixed lymphocyte reaction (GvH or HvG direction). These receptor sequences come from a human patient who received an intestinal transplant.

The chain carries TRBV5-1 and TRBJ2-2; D unresolved. The germline V gene has CDR1 SGHRS and CDR2 YFSETQ. The length of the CDR3 is 14 residues. Trimming shortened V by 4 bases and J by 4 bases, and 11 bases separated the two germline ends. The CDR3 nucleotides are TGCGCCAGCAGCCCACAACCTCCCACCGGGGAGCTGTTTTTT. Encoded protein: CASSPQPPTGELFF.

The J gene is TRBJ1-2, the V gene TRBV6-5; D ambiguous. This CDR3 is 14 amino acids long. Germline loops: CDR1 MNHEY, CDR2 SVGAGI. The V end lost 2 bases, the J end lost 5 bases, and 12 bases lay between the germline ends. CDR3 region: CASSYDERFYGYTF. The CDR3 DNA sequence: TGTGCCAGCAGTTACGATGAGCGGTTTTATGGCTACACCTTC.

The chain combines TRBV7-2 with TRBJ1-2; D is undetermined. The V and J ends lost 1 base and 3 bases respectively, with 12 bases between them. The CDR3 spans 15 residues. Germline V lookup: CDR1 SGHTA, CDR2 FQGNSA. The CDR3 DNA is TGTGCCAGCAGCTTAGTTCCCCAAGGGCACTATGGCTACACCTTC. This codes for CASSLVPQGHYGYTF.

This clone was seen more than once but under ten times. The chain links TRBV7-3 to TRBJ2-2; tentatively, D is TRBD2 (7 bases). The V end was cut by 5 bases, the J end by 7 bases, with 14 bases between. The CDR3 spans 14 residues. Germline CDR1 and CDR2: SGHTA and FQGTGA. The CDR3 bases are TGTGCCAGCAGCCAAACAGGGAGGGGCGGGGAGCTGTTTTTT. It encodes CASSQTGRGGELFF.

By sample share, this clone is medium-sized. The chain carries TRBV5-6 and TRBJ2-7; 8 bases fit TRBD1. The trim removed 3 bases at V and 3 bases at J, leaving 8 bases unmatched. The CDR3 length is 15 residues. In germline, CDR1 is SGHDT, CDR2 YYEEEE. CDR3 nucleotide sequence: TGTGCCAGCAGCTGGGGGACAGGAATTATCTACGAGCAGTACTTC. This codes for CASSWGTGIIYEQYF.

The chain recombines TRBV11-3 with TRBJ2-5; 7 positions agree with TRBD2. J lost 5 bases, V lost 1 base, and 7 bases had no gene match. Per the germline V gene, CDR1 is SGHNT and CDR2 is YENEEA. The CDR3 loop spans 15 amino acids. The CDR3 bases are TGTGCCAGCAGCTTAGGATGGGAGGGCGGTGAGACCCAGTACTTC. This sequence encodes CASSLGWEGGETQYF. Looking up the rest from reference TRBV11-3 and TRBJ2-5 gives the full variable domain: EAGVVQSPRYKIIEKKQPVAFWCNPISGHNTLYWYLQNLGQGPELLIRYENEEAVDDSQLPKDRFSAERLKGVDSTLKIQPAELGDSAVYLCASSLGWEGGETQYFGPGTRLLVL.